This T cell receptor beta chain was identified during a study of T cell clonotyping in hematopoietic cell transplantation (dated by TCRdb to the early 2020s). With regard to the full study: The study collected 130 to 150 blood samples from 35 to 40 consecutive transplant recipients and their related donors. Patients were recruited between 2015 and 2017 and followed until late 2020 or death. Results and caveats for the whole study, not just this receptor: Overlap with donor repertoires was found for only a small fraction of recipient repertoires, with over 95% found to appear de novo at the given depth. The sample size was limited, and CD4 and CD8 repertoire contributions could not be separated because cells were not sorted. After transplant, TCR diversity in recipients dropped, and pathologically expanded clonotypes increased progressively from day 30 to day 180. Donor and pretransplant recipient Inverse Simpson Index values predicted broader posttransplant TCR repertoire diversity.

CDR1 SQVTM and CDR2 ANQGSEA are derived from the germline V gene. Cut back by 1 base and 3 bases, the V and J ends lie 12 bases apart. From cysteine to phenylalanine, the CDR3 is 14 amino acids long. Only CDR3 DNA is held: 42 bases, read in frame from base 1. With the immunoSEQ assay, which is a bias-controlled multiplex PCR relying on V- and J-specific primers, TCR beta CDR3 regions were amplified from genomic DNA. A second PCR step added a proprietary barcode and Illumina adapter sequences to the CDR3 amplicons. CDR3 libraries were sequenced on an Illumina MiSeq instrument. The authors' analysis ran thus. Export and quality control were performed with immunoSEQ Analyzer 3.0, and downstream analyses were performed with R Bioconductor and Immunarch. Only productive rearrangements within the normalized downsampled data set were used in the calculation of repertoire metrics. Clonotypes larger than 5 templates in the normalized cohort were defined as pathologically expanded. The Inverse Simpson Index served as the measure of repertoire diversity. To capture all clonotypes, the CMV-specificity analyses were run on the non-normalized data set. TCRdb took over this immuneACCESS table, retaining in-frame rearrangements with V and J assigned. Such tables are incomplete; in checked studies, under half of the missing clones stem from an unresolved V gene, and the remainder is unexplained. V, J and clone size derive from that table, while D and trimming were established from the DNA sequence. This sample gives 5,800 or so clones in total; just over 75% of them show up just once. The leading ten clones occupy 25% to 30% of the sample.

The sample's time point label, decoded: 100 days after allo-HCT. Blood from recipients was drawn about 28 days before transplant and again at days 30, 100 and 180 after transplant. Nuclei Lysis Solution was used to extract genomic DNA from fresh or cryopreserved unfractionated peripheral blood mononuclear cells. In regard to this clone: Its antigen is unknown. Per-base qualities were not stored, and no clone one base away is much larger.

This sequence uses TRBV29-1 and TRBJ1-2; TRBD1 could be the D gene, as 6 bases match. The material was PBMCs, obtained 100 days after allogeneic stem cell transplant. The clonotype comes from a male patient between 50 and 60 years old who had an allogeneic stem cell transplant from an unrelated donor, so the T cells may come from the graft donor. Some clones in this sample may be carry-over from other donors' samples. The nucleotides are TGCAGCGTTGAAGGGACAGCTGGGCACTATGGCTACACCTTC. It codes for CSVEGTAGHYGYTF.